Presented here are 8 T cell receptor beta chains from one specimen sequenced in a study of cytomegalovirus exposure and HLA in healthy donors. 60 Vbeta and 13 Jbeta primers were used in PCR. Here immunoSEQ multiplex PCR was the method, and the copy in TCRdb shows in-frame clones only, minus some. Of tens of thousands of clones listed, over 65% were seen once; the top ten hold around 3%. The sequenced sample consisted of PBMCs. The origin of the receptors is a man aged 50-59 years in good health and CMV-seropositive.

This clone was seen once. The chain links TRBV27 to TRBJ2-5; possible D gene TRBD2, 6 bases. The last part of the DNA fits TRBJ2-7 better; the J call may be wrong. The CDR3 extends over 16 amino acids. Germline lookup yields CDR1 MNHEY and CDR2 SMNVEV (reference sequence). The CDR3 spells CASSFGLASVPYEQYF. For the CDR3, the DNA is TGTGCCAGCAGTTTTGGACTTGCTAGCGTTCCCTACGAGCAGTACTTC.

The chain has TRBV5-6 and TRBJ1-2, with D possibly being TRBD1 (6 bases). CDR1 is SGHDT, CDR2 YYEEEE, per germline. CDR3 size: 14 residues. Trimming cost V 2 bases and J 4 bases, with 12 bases left between them. CDR3 bases: TGTGCCAGCAGCTTTGAGGGGGTTAGCTATGGCTACACCTTC. Its protein is CASSFEGVSYGYTF.

The chain has TRBV28 and TRBJ2-3; 11 nucleotides line up with TRBD2. Germline loops: CDR1 MDHEN, CDR2 SYDVKM. The CDR3 totals 17 residues. Trimming removed 5 bases from V and 4 bases from J; junction bases left unmatched: 11. CDR3 sequence reads: CASSGKTTSGIPDTQYF. The CDR3 bases are TGTGCCAGCAGTGGAAAAACGACTAGCGGGATCCCAGATACGCAGTATTTT.

This clone was recorded a few times. This chain connects TRBV25-1 to TRBJ2-1; 7 bases agree with TRBD1. CDR1 is MGHDK, CDR2 SYGVNS, per germline. This CDR3 has 14 residues. After removal of 2 bases from V and 6 bases from J, the junction contained 4 bases not matched to a gene. The CDR3 here is CASSEGTVSNEQFF. The CDR3 bases are TGTGCCAGCAGTGAAGGGACAGTCTCCAATGAGCAGTTCTTC.

This chain joins TRBV18 and TRBJ1-5, with unresolved D. V shed 2 bases and J shed 7 bases, with 9 bases lying between them. CDR1 and CDR2 from the germline V gene are KGHSH and LQKENI. This CDR3 has 13 amino acids. The CDR3 here is CASSPNLGQPQHF. The CDR3 DNA reads TGTGCCAGCTCACCAAACCTAGGCCAGCCCCAGCATTTT.

The chain couples TRBV15 to TRBJ1-2; 7 nucleotides line up with TRBD1. The V gene end was trimmed by 3 bases and the J gene end by 3 bases; junction bases not matched to a gene: 1. CDR3 size: 13 residues. Germline V CDR1 and CDR2: LNHNV, YYDKDF (reference sequence). The CDR3 is CATSSGTDYGYTF. The CDR3 coding sequence is TGTGCCACCAGCAGCGGGACAGACTATGGCTACACCTTC.

On this clone: An end of the junction differs from the germline gene, which may be a read error. V and J are TRBV7-2 and TRBJ2-6, with D perhaps TRBD1 (5 bases). Per germline, CDR1 SGHTA and CDR2 FQGNSA. The CDR3 runs to 13 residues. In DNA form, the CDR3 reads TGTGCCAGCAGCATATCTGGGGCCAACGGCCTGACTTTC. Translation: CASSISGANGLTF.

The rearrangement uses TRBV14 and TRBJ2-5; D gene unclear. This CDR3 region has 13 residues. CDR1 is SGHDN, CDR2 FVKESK, per germline. V was pared by 1 base and J by 5 bases, with 8 bases between. CDR3 loop: CASSQGYRETQYF. CDR3 bases: TGTGCCAGCAGCCAAGGATACCGGGAGACCCAGTACTTC. Using reference TRBV14 and TRBJ2-5 for the parts outside the CDR3, the full variable domain is EAGVTQFPSHSVIEKGQTVTLRCDPISGHDNLYWYRRVMGKEIKFLLHFVKESKQDESGMPNNRFLAERTGGTYSTLKVQPAELEDSGVYFCASSQGYRETQYFGPGTRLLVL.